The next 21 T cell receptor beta chains were all read from a single sample in a study of cytomegalovirus exposure and HLA in healthy donors. 60 Vbeta and 13 Jbeta primers were used in PCR. TCRdb's table, derived via immunoSEQ multiplex PCR, lists solely in-frame clones and lacks some. The sample comprises around 280,000 clones, 85% to 90% of which are singletons, and 2% to 3% rests with the top ten. The sequenced material came from PBMCs. The receptors originated from a woman aged 18 to 35 in good health and CMV-seronegative.

Points on this clone: One end of the junction fails to match germline, which may point to a read error. Here the CDR3 reads CAISARNTDMQYF. In nucleotides, the CDR3 is TGTGCCATCAGTGCCCGAAACACAGATATGCAGTATTTT. V usage is TRBV10-3 and J usage is TRBJ2-3; D remains unclear. Germline-derived CDR1 and CDR2 are ENHRY and SYGVKD. This CDR3 spans 13 amino acids.

The rearrangement joins TRBV7-9 to TRBJ1-1; D ambiguous. The ends were cut back, 1 base at V and 4 bases at J, with 16 bases in the middle. The V gene's germline CDR1 is SEHNR and CDR2 FQNEAQ (reference sequence). This CDR3 has 16 amino acids. CDR3 region: CASSLVVGRGFTEAFF. For the CDR3, the DNA is TGTGCCAGCAGCTTAGTTGTGGGGAGAGGATTCACTGAAGCTTTCTTT.

V gene TRBV2 combines with J gene TRBJ1-5; D ambiguous. The CDR3 consists of 14 residues. Per germline, CDR1 SNHLY and CDR2 FYNNEI. Trimming stripped 7 bases from V and 1 base from J, with 11 bases between. The CDR3 DNA follows: TGTGCCAGCACAGGAGGACGGAGCAATCAGCCCCAGCATTTT. Translated, it gives CASTGGRSNQPQHF.

This clone was observed once. The chain carries TRBV9 and TRBJ1-1, with TRBD1 matching 9 bases. The CDR3 extends over 14 amino acids. Germline loops: CDR1 SGDLS, CDR2 YYNGEE. With V trimmed by 0 bases and J by 7 bases, 4 bases remained unmatched. CDR3 sequence reads: CASSVGDRENEAFF. For the CDR3, the DNA is TGTGCCAGCAGCGTAGGGGACAGGGAGAATGAAGCTTTCTTT.

This chain links TRBV6-6 with TRBJ1-1; 9 positions agree with TRBD1. The CDR3 totals 13 residues. The trim removed 6 bases at V and 3 bases at J, leaving 2 bases unmatched. Germline V CDR1 and CDR2: MNHNY, SVGAGI (reference sequence). The DNA of the CDR3 is TGTGCCAGCAGCTGGACAGGGGACACTGAAGCTTTCTTT. Protein product: CASSWTGDTEAFF.

This rearrangement joins TRBV19 to TRBJ1-2; TRBD1 agrees at 8 bases. This CDR3 has 13 amino acids. With 6 bases clipped from V and 4 bases from J, the junction kept 4 bases outside the gene matches. CDR1 is LNHDA and CDR2 is SQIVND in the germline V gene (reference sequence). The CDR3 DNA follows: TGTGCCAGTAGGCTCGACAGGGGCTATGGCTACACCTTC. Its protein product is CASRLDRGYGYTF. Combining the CDR3 with reference TRBV19 and TRBJ1-2 gives the whole variable domain DGGITQSPKYLFRKEGQNVTLSCEQNLNHDAMYWYRQDPGQGLRLIYYSQIVNDFQKGDIAEGYSVSREKKESFPLTVTSAQKNPTAFYLCASRLDRGYGYTFGSGTRLTVV.

The table lists this clone with a count of one. The V and J genes are TRBV6-5 and TRBJ2-7; D perhaps matches TRBD2 (5 bases). The CDR3 consists of 14 residues. Looked up from germline, CDR1 is MNHEY and CDR2 is SVGAGI. Trimming removed 2 bases from V and 2 bases from J, with 10 bases in between. CDR3 bases: TGTGCCAGCAGTTACCTAGCAGAAGCCTACGAGCAGTACTTC. This sequence encodes CASSYLAEAYEQYF.

Regarding this clone: A read error is likely, as this CDR3 ends without the conserved phenylalanine or tryptophan. The rearrangement links TRBV9 to TRBJ2-7; D perhaps matches TRBD1 (6 bases). Trimming took 0 bases from V and 2 from J, leaving 12 bases between them. From germline, CDR1 is SGDLS and CDR2 YYNGEE. The CDR3 is 15 amino acids. The CDR3 nucleotides read TGTGCCAGCAGCGTAGCCCCTGGACAGACCTACGAGCAGTACCTC. As protein: CASSVAPGQTYEQYL.

A single count supports this clone. The J gene is TRBJ1-3, the V gene TRBV7-8, with D unresolved. CDR1 and CDR2 (germline): SGHVS, FQNEAQ. V gave up 1 base and J gave up 0 bases, with 13 bases separating them. The CDR3 runs 17 residues. CDR3 coding DNA: TGTGCCAGCAGCTTAGGAGGCGGGAGAAGCTCTGGAAACACCATATATTTT. Translated, it gives CASSLGGGRSSGNTIYF. The variable domain in full, completed from reference TRBV7-8 and TRBJ1-3, reads GAGVSQSPRYKVAKRGQDVALRCDPISGHVSLFWYQQALGQGPEFLTYFQNEAQLDKSGLPSDRFFAERPEGSVSTLKIQRTQQEDSAVYLCASSLGGGRSSGNTIYFGEGSWLTVV.

The V and J genes are TRBV5-6 and TRBJ2-5, with D possibly being TRBD2 (6 bases). Germline V CDR1 and CDR2: SGHDT, YYEEEE. The CDR3 consists of 15 residues. V was pared by 2 bases and J by 11 bases, with 22 bases between. CDR3 nucleotide sequence: TGTGCCAGCAGCTTTGGAGGGTTATCTCCCCGGGAGCAGTACTTC. This sequence encodes CASSFGGLSPREQYF. The variable domain in full, completed from reference TRBV5-6 and TRBJ2-5, reads DAGVTQSPTHLIKTRGQQVTLRCSPKSGHDTVSWYQQALGQGPQFIFQYYEEEERQRGNFPDRFSGHQFPNYSSELNVNALLLGDSALYLCASSFGGLSPREQYFGPGTRLLVL.

V gene TRBV2 combines with J gene TRBJ2-3, with 15 nucleotides matching TRBD2. The germline CDR1 and CDR2 sequences are SNHLY and FYNNEI. J was trimmed by 3 bases and V by 6 bases; bases with no gene match: 19. This CDR3 comprises 21 residues. CDR3 DNA sequence: TGTGCCAGCAGGCAGTCTCCGGGACTAGCGGGGGGCCAGAGGGTGACAGATACGCAGTATTTT. Protein product: CASRQSPGLAGGQRVTDTQYF.

The CDR3 DNA reads as TGTGCCATCAGTGAGACAGAGCAAGCTTTCTTT. It translates to CAISETEQAFF. The chain combines TRBV10-3 with TRBJ1-1; D remains unclear. CDR1 is ENHRY and CDR2 is SYGVKD in the germline V gene. The CDR3 covers 11 residues. V dropped 2 bases and J dropped 9 bases, with 7 bases sitting between them.

The CDR3 DNA reads TGTGCCAGCAGCCCCAGGGGCTTTAACTATGGCTACACCTTC. It specifies CASSPRGFNYGYTF. V usage is TRBV5-4 and J usage is TRBJ1-2; D is possibly TRBD1 (6 bases). The germline V gene has CDR1 SGHNT and CDR2 YYREEE (reference sequence). V lost 4 bases, J lost 1 base, and 11 bases lay in between. The CDR3 contains 14 residues.

V and J are TRBV25-1 and TRBJ1-2, with 8 bases lining up with TRBD1. The CDR3 consists of 14 residues. Germline CDR1 MGHDK, CDR2 SYGVNS. Trimming removed 1 base from V and 5 bases from J; junction bases left unmatched: 3. This chain's CDR3 is CASSEFGQGYGYTF. The CDR3 DNA sequence: TGTGCCAGCAGTGAATTTGGACAGGGATATGGCTACACCTTC.

The genes are TRBV5-4 and TRBJ2-3; D call uncertain. The CDR3 consists of 13 residues. CDR1 and CDR2 (germline): SGHNT, YYREEE (reference sequence). V dropped 3 bases and J dropped 7 bases, with 12 bases sitting between them. The CDR3 nucleotides read TGTGCCAGCAGCTCGATGGCCGTCCATACGCAGTATTTT. Its protein is CASSSMAVHTQYF.

With regard to this clone: One end of the junction fails to match germline, which may point to a read error. Other DNA sequences from this sample encode an identical CDR3 as well. This chain uses TRBV7-9 with TRBJ1-6, with 7 nucleotides matching TRBD1. CDR1 and CDR2 (germline): SEHNR, FQNEAQ (reference sequence). CDR3 length: 17 residues. CDR3 sequence reads: CASIDIPPDRDNSPLHF. DNA of the CDR3: TGTGCCAGCATCGATATTCCCCCAGACAGGGATAATTCCCCCCTCCACTTT.

The V call is TRBV9, the J call TRBJ2-7; D is possibly TRBD2 (7 bases). Germline CDR1 and CDR2: SGDLS and YYNGEE. This CDR3 is built from 15 residues. Trimming removed 3 bases at V and 1 base at J, with 14 bases between. CDR3 protein: CASSAGRGGSYEQYF. The CDR3 region has the DNA TGTGCCAGCAGCGCGGGAAGGGGGGGGTCCTACGAGCAGTACTTC.

This clone was observed a single time. At one of its ends the junction is not consistent with the germline gene, which may arise from a read error. The rearrangement links TRBV7-9 to TRBJ1-1, with D perhaps matching TRBD1 (6 bases). Germline assignment: CDR1 SEHNR and CDR2 FQNEAQ (reference sequence). CDR3 length: 13 residues. As DNA, the CDR3 is TGTTCCAGCAGCTTAGAAGGGGGATTGGGAGCTTTCTTT. Amino acids: CSSSLEGGLGAFF.

The chain is built from TRBV23-1 and TRBJ1-5; D not certain. TRBV23-1 counts as an open reading frame of uncertain function. V gave up 3 bases and J gave up 0 bases, with 18 bases separating them. The CDR3 sequence is 18 residues long. CDR3 in amino acids: CASSQDWGDVYSNQPQHF. DNA of the CDR3: TGCGCCAGCAGTCAGGATTGGGGAGATGTATATAGCAATCAGCCCCAGCATTTT.

The chain uses TRBV27 and TRBJ2-1; tentatively, D is TRBD2 (7 bases). Germline V gene data show CDR1 as MNHEY and CDR2 as SMNVEV (reference sequence). This CDR3 has 13 residues. V was pared by 6 bases and J by 6 bases, with 12 bases between. CDR3 in amino acids: CASRGGGGNEQFF. The DNA for the CDR3 is TGTGCCAGCAGGGGCGGGGGCGGCAATGAGCAGTTCTTC.

The chain combines TRBV7-8 with TRBJ1-2, with D maybe TRBD1 (6 bases). CDR1 is SGHVS and CDR2 is FQNEAQ in the germline V gene. The V end was cut by 2 bases, the J end by 7 bases, with 14 bases between. The CDR3 contains 14 residues. In nucleotides, the CDR3 is TGTGCCAGCAGCTTAAACAGGGAAGGATCTGGCTACACCTTC. Translated: CASSLNREGSGYTF. The whole variable domain, filled in from reference TRBV7-8 and TRBJ1-2, reads GAGVSQSPRYKVAKRGQDVALRCDPISGHVSLFWYQQALGQGPEFLTYFQNEAQLDKSGLPSDRFFAERPEGSVSTLKIQRTQQEDSAVYLCASSLNREGSGYTFGSGTRLTVV.